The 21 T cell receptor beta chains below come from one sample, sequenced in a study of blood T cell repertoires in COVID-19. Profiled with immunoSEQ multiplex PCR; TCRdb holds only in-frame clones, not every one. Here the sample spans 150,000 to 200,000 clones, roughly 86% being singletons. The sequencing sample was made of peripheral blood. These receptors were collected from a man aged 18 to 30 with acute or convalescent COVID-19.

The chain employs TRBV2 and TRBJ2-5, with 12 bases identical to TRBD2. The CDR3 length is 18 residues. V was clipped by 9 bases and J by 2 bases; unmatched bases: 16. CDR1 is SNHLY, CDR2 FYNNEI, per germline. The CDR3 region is CASLDLSGTSGQQETQYF. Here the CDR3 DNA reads TGTGCCAGTCTTGACCTATCCGGGACTAGCGGGCAACAAGAGACCCAGTACTTC.

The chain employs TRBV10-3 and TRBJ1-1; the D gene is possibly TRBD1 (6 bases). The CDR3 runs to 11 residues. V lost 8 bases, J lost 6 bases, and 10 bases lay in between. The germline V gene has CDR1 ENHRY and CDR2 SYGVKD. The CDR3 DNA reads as TGTGCCATCGGGGGCCCAGCTGAAGCTTTCTTT. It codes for CAIGGPAEAFF.

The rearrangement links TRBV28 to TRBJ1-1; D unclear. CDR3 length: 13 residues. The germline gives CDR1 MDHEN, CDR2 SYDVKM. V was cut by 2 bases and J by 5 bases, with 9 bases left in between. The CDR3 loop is CASSLALSTEAFF. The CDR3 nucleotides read TGTGCCAGCAGTTTAGCGCTGTCAACTGAAGCTTTCTTT.

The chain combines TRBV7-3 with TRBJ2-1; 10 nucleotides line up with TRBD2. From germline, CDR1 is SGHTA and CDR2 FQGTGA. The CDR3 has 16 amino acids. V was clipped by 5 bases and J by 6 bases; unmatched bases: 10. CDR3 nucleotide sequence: TGTGCCAGCAGCCTCCCGACGAGCGGGGGGGCCAATGAGCAGTTCTTC. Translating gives CASSLPTSGGANEQFF.

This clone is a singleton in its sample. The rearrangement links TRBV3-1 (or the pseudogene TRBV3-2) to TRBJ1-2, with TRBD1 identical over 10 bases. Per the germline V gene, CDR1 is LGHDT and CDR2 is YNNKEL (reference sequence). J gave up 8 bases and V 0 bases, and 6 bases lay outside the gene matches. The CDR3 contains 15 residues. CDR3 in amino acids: CASSQDWGTGEGYTF. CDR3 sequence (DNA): TGTGCCAGCAGCCAAGATTGGGGGACAGGGGAAGGCTACACCTTC.

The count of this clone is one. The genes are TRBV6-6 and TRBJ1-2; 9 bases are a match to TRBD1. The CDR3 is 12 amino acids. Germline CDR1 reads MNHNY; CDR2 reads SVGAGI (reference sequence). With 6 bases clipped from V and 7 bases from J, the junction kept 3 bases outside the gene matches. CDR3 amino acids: CASSQTGGGYTF. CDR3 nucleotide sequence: TGTGCCAGCAGCCAGACAGGGGGTGGCTACACCTTC.

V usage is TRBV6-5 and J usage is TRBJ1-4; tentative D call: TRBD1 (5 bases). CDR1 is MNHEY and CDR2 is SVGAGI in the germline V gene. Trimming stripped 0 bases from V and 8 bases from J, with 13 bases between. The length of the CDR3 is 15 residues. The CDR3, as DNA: TGTGCCAGCAGTTACTCCGGCCAGGGTGGCGAAAAACTGTTTTTT. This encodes CASSYSGQGGEKLFF.

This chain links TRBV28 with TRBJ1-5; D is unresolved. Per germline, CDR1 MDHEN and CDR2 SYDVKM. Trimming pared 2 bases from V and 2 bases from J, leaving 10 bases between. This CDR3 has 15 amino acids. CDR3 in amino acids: CASSLSVLRNQPQHF. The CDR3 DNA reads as TGTGCCAGCAGTTTAAGTGTACTACGCAATCAGCCCCAGCATTTT.

The CDR3 DNA reads TGTGCCTGGAGTCAACGACAGGGCAGCTCTGGGGCCAACGTCCTGACTTTC. Translated: CAWSQRQGSSGANVLTF. This chain links TRBV30 with TRBJ2-6, with 7 bases identical to TRBD1. This CDR3 has 17 residues. The V gene's germline CDR1 is GTSNPN and CDR2 SVGIG (reference sequence). The junction had 7 bases not matched to a gene; V was cut back by 2 bases and J by 0 bases.

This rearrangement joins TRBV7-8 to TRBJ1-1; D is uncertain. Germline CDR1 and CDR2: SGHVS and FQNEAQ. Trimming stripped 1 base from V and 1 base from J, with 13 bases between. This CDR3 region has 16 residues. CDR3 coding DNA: TGTGCCAGCAGCTTAGGTCTCGGGGTGGAGAACACTGAAGCTTTCTTT. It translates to CASSLGLGVENTEAFF.

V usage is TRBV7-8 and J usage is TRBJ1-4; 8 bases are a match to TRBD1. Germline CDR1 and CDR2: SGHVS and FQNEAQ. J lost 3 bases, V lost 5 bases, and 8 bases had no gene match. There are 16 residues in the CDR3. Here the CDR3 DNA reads TGTGCCAGCAGCACCCGGGACAGGCCATCTAATGAAAAACTGTTTTTT. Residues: CASSTRDRPSNEKLFF.

The CDR3 DNA reads TGCGCCAGCAGCTTCGAGCCAGGCAGGGGAACATATGGCTACACCTTC. It is translated as CASSFEPGRGTYGYTF. The rearrangement uses TRBV5-1 and TRBJ1-2; TRBD1 is a possible D gene (6 bases). This CDR3 contains 16 residues. V lost 2 bases and J 5 bases, leaving 19 bases between the germline ends. Germline V gene data show CDR1 as SGHRS and CDR2 as YFSETQ.

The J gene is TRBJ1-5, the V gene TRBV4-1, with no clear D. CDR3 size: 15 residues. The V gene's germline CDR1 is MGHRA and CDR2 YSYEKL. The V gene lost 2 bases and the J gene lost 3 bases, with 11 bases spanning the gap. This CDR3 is CASSQHEEFNQPQHF. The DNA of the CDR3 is TGCGCCAGCAGCCAACACGAAGAGTTCAATCAGCCCCAGCATTTT.

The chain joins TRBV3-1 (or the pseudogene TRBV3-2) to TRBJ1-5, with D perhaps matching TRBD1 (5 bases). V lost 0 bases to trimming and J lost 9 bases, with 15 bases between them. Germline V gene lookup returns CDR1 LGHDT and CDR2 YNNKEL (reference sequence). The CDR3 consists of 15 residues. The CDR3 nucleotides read TGTGCCAGCAGCCAAGATACGGGGGGGACGGGGCCCCAGCATTTT. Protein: CASSQDTGGTGPQHF.

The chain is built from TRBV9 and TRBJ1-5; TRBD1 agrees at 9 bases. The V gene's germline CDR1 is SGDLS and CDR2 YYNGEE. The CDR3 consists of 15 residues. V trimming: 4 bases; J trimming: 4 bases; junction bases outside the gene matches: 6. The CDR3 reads CASSRTGVLNQPQHF. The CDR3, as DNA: TGTGCCAGCAGCCGGACAGGGGTTCTTAATCAGCCCCAGCATTTT.

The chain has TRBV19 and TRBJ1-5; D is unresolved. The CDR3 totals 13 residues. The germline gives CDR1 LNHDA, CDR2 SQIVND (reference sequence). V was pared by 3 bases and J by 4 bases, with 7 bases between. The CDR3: CASSISGNQPQHF. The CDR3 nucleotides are TGTGCCAGTAGTATTTCGGGGAATCAGCCCCAGCATTTT.

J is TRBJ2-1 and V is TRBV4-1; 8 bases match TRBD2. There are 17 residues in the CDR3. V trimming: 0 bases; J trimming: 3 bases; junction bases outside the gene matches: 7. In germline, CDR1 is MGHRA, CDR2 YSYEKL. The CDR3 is CASSQEGAGAFYNEQFF. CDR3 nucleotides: TGCGCCAGCAGCCAAGAAGGAGCGGGGGCCTTCTACAATGAGCAGTTCTTC.

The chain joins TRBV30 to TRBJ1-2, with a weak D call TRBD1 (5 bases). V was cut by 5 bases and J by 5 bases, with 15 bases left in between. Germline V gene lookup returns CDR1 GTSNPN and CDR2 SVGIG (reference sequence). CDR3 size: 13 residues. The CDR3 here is CAWATGGRYGYTF. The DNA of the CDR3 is TGTGCCTGGGCCACGGGGGGGAGGTATGGCTACACCTTC.

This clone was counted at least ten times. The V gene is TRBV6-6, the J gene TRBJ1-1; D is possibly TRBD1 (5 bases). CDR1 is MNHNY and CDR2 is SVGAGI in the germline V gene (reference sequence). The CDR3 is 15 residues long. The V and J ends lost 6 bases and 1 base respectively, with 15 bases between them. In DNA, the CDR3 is TGTGCCAGCAGGACACTTGGGGCGACGAACACTGAAGCTTTCTTT. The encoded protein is CASRTLGATNTEAFF.

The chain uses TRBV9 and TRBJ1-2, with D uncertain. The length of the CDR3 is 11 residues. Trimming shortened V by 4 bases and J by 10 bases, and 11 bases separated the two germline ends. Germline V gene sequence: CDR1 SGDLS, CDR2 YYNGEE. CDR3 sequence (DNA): TGTGCCAGCAGCCTGGACTTTGTCTACACCTTC. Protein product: CASSLDFVYTF.

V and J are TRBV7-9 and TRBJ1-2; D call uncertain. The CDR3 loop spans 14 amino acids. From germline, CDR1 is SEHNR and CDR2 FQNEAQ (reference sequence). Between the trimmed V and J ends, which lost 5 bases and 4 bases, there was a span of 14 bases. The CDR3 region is CASSPRGLSYGYTF. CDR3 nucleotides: TGTGCCAGCAGCCCCCGCGGGCTGAGCTATGGCTACACCTTC.